These T cell receptor beta chains were read from a single sample in a study of blood T cell repertoires in COVID-19. The data were produced by immunoSEQ multiplex PCR, yet TCRdb's version contains in-frame clones alone and is incomplete. The data hold 150,000 to 200,000 clones, with just over 85% observed a single time. Source material: peripheral blood. Receptor source: a man in his fifties or sixties with active or convalescent COVID-19. Each CDR3 is given with its conserved first and last residue. Fields, in order: clone size, J gene, D gene, V gene, CDR3 DNA, CDR3 protein. The D gene is left open where the match is weak. The listing skips clone size in some rows; elsewhere it reads once, few, many or a size class.

clone size: .; J gene: TRBJ1-1; D gene: .; V gene: TRBV25-1; CDR3 DNA: TGTGCCAGCAGTGAAGTAGAGGATTTCGCTGAAGCTTTCTTT; CDR3 protein: CASSEVEDFAEAFF
clone size: .; J gene: TRBJ2-7; D gene: TRBD1; V gene: TRBV27; CDR3 DNA: TGTGCCAGCAGAACCCGACAGGGCTACGAGCAGTACTTC; CDR3 protein: CASRTRQGYEQYF
clone size: .; J gene: TRBJ2-1; D gene: .; V gene: TRBV10-1; CDR3 DNA: TGCGCCAGCAGTGAGCTAGTTTACAATGAGCAGTTCTTC; CDR3 protein: CASSELVYNEQFF
clone size: .; J gene: TRBJ2-4; D gene: TRBD1; V gene: TRBV6-5; CDR3 DNA: TGTGCCAGCAGGAGTACAGGGGCCCTGTTTCCGTACTTC; CDR3 protein: CASRSTGALFPYF
clone size: .; J gene: TRBJ2-2; D gene: TRBD2; V gene: TRBV2; CDR3 DNA: TGTGCCAGCAGCCGACTAGCGGGAGACACCGGGGAGCTGTTTTTT; CDR3 protein: CASSRLAGDTGELFF
clone size: .; J gene: TRBJ1-5; D gene: TRBD1; V gene: TRBV24-1; CDR3 DNA: TGTGCCACCAGCGAACAGGGGGCAAGCAATCAGCCCCAGCATTTT; CDR3 protein: CATSEQGASNQPQHF
clone size: .; J gene: TRBJ2-3; D gene: .; V gene: TRBV14; CDR3 DNA: TGTGCCAGCAGCCCTAAAAAACTCCCCACAGATACGCAGTATTTT; CDR3 protein: CASSPKKLPTDTQYF
clone size: few; J gene: TRBJ1-5; D gene: .; V gene: TRBV28; CDR3 DNA: TGTGCCAGCAGTACCTCAAACAGTGGCAATCAGCCCCAGCATTTT; CDR3 protein: CASSTSNSGNQPQHF
clone size: few; J gene: TRBJ1-1; D gene: .; V gene: TRBV10-3; CDR3 DNA: TGTGCCATCACTAGGACAATGGACACTGAAGCTTTCTTT; CDR3 protein: CAITRTMDTEAFF
clone size: .; J gene: TRBJ2-3; D gene: .; V gene: TRBV3-1/TRBV3-2; CDR3 DNA: TGTGCCAGCAGCCTCCAGTCACGAGGAACAGATACGCAGTATTTT; CDR3 protein: CASSLQSRGTDTQYF
clone size: .; J gene: TRBJ1-2; D gene: .; V gene: TRBV4-2; CDR3 DNA: TGTGCCAGCAGCCAAGATGAAGACAGCCTCTATGGCTACACCTTC; CDR3 protein: CASSQDEDSLYGYTF
clone size: .; J gene: TRBJ1-4; D gene: TRBD1; V gene: TRBV2; CDR3 DNA: TGTGCCAGCAGTGGGACAGGGCTCGGGGAAAAACTGTTTTTT; CDR3 protein: CASSGTGLGEKLFF
clone size: few; J gene: TRBJ1-3; D gene: .; V gene: TRBV6-5; CDR3 DNA: TGTGCCAGCAGGGCCAGGGGAGATGGAAACACCATATATTTT; CDR3 protein: CASRARGDGNTIYF
clone size: few; J gene: TRBJ2-3; D gene: .; V gene: TRBV5-1; CDR3 DNA: TGCGCCAGCAGCTTGGCCCAAGAGACAGATACGCAGTATTTT; CDR3 protein: CASSLAQETDTQYF
clone size: .; J gene: TRBJ2-3; D gene: .; V gene: TRBV5-4; CDR3 DNA: TGTGCCAGCAGCTTGGTAGATCCAGATACGCAGTATTTT; CDR3 protein: CASSLVDPDTQYF
clone size: .; J gene: TRBJ2-2; D gene: TRBD2; V gene: TRBV7-9; CDR3 DNA: TGTGCCAGCACAAGAACGAGCGGGAGGGACACCGGGGAGCTGTTTTTT; CDR3 protein: CASTRTSGRDTGELFF
clone size: .; J gene: TRBJ1-1; D gene: TRBD1; V gene: TRBV18; CDR3 DNA: TGTGCCAGCTCACCCCTGGGACAGTCTAACACTGAAGCTTTCTTT; CDR3 protein: CASSPLGQSNTEAFF
clone size: .; J gene: TRBJ1-6; D gene: .; V gene: TRBV6-1; CDR3 DNA: TGTGCCAGCAGTGAAGCCTCAGATAGGGGTTCACCCCTCCACTTT; CDR3 protein: CASSEASDRGSPLHF
clone size: .; J gene: TRBJ2-3; D gene: TRBD1; V gene: TRBV5-1; CDR3 DNA: TGCGCCAGCAGCCCTAACAGGGGAAGCACAGATACGCAGTATTTT; CDR3 protein: CASSPNRGSTDTQYF
clone size: .; J gene: TRBJ2-7; D gene: TRBD1; V gene: TRBV9; CDR3 DNA: TGTGCCAGCAGCCCGGGACAGGGCTTGGACGAGCAGTACTTC; CDR3 protein: CASSPGQGLDEQYF
clone size: .; J gene: TRBJ2-1; D gene: .; V gene: TRBV2; CDR3 DNA: TGTGCCAGCAGTGCCCGGCGGCAGCATGAGCAGTTCTTC; CDR3 protein: CASSARRQHEQFF
clone size: .; J gene: TRBJ1-2; D gene: TRBD1; V gene: TRBV4-3; CDR3 DNA: TGCGCCAGCAGCCAAGAAGTTAGACAGGGAGCTAACTATGGCTACACCTTC; CDR3 protein: CASSQEVRQGANYGYTF
clone size: .; J gene: TRBJ2-1; D gene: .; V gene: TRBV27; CDR3 DNA: TGTGCCAGCAGTTTAATCGGGAGCTCCTACAATGAGCAGTTCTTC; CDR3 protein: CASSLIGSSYNEQFF
clone size: .; J gene: TRBJ2-1; D gene: TRBD1; V gene: TRBV11-3; CDR3 DNA: TGTGCCAGCAGCTTAGGGGCAGGGGGTAACAATGAGCAGTTCTTC; CDR3 protein: CASSLGAGGNNEQFF
clone size: .; J gene: TRBJ2-7; D gene: .; V gene: TRBV7-2; CDR3 DNA: TGTGCCAGCAGCTCTTCTGTTTCCGAGCAGTACTTC; CDR3 protein: CASSSSVSEQYF
clone size: .; J gene: TRBJ1-1; D gene: .; V gene: TRBV4-1; CDR3 DNA: TGCGCCAGCAGCCAAGAAGGGGCTCGGACTGAAGCTTTCTTT; CDR3 protein: CASSQEGARTEAFF
clone size: .; J gene: TRBJ2-1; D gene: TRBD2; V gene: TRBV7-6; CDR3 DNA: TGTGCCAGCAGTTCCTTAGCGGGAGGCCCCAATGAGCAGTTCTTC; CDR3 protein: CASSSLAGGPNEQFF
clone size: .; J gene: TRBJ1-3; D gene: .; V gene: TRBV29-1; CDR3 DNA: TGCAGCGTTGAAGTAGGAAACACCATATATTTT; CDR3 protein: CSVEVGNTIYF
clone size: .; J gene: TRBJ2-3; D gene: TRBD2; V gene: TRBV19; CDR3 DNA: TGTGCCAGTAGTGATAGCGGGAGGGCAGATACGCAGTATTTT; CDR3 protein: CASSDSGRADTQYF
clone size: .; J gene: TRBJ2-7; D gene: .; V gene: TRBV15; CDR3 DNA: TGTGCCACCAGCCAAACCCAGGAGGTCTACGAGCAGTACTTC; CDR3 protein: CATSQTQEVYEQYF
clone size: few; J gene: TRBJ1-1; D gene: .; V gene: TRBV7-9; CDR3 DNA: TGTGCCAGCAGCTACGGGGGGACGGGGAACACTGAAGCTTTCTTT; CDR3 protein: CASSYGGTGNTEAFF
clone size: .; J gene: TRBJ1-4; D gene: TRBD1; V gene: TRBV6-6; CDR3 DNA: TGTGCCAGCAGCCAGGGACAGTCTAATGAAAAACTGTTTTTT; CDR3 protein: CASSQGQSNEKLFF
clone size: .; J gene: TRBJ2-7; D gene: .; V gene: TRBV11-3; CDR3 DNA: TGTGCCAGCAGCTTAACAGCGGGTGCATACGAGCAGTACTTC; CDR3 protein: CASSLTAGAYEQYF
clone size: .; J gene: TRBJ1-4; D gene: .; V gene: TRBV10-3; CDR3 DNA: TGTGCCATCAGTGAGTTCCCAGGGCCAACTAATGAAAAACTGTTTTTT; CDR3 protein: CAISEFPGPTNEKLFF
clone size: .; J gene: TRBJ1-5; D gene: .; V gene: TRBV6-5; CDR3 DNA: TGTGCCAGCAGAAAAGGAGGGAGAAATCAGCCCCAGCATTTT; CDR3 protein: CASRKGGRNQPQHF
clone size: .; J gene: TRBJ2-6; D gene: .; V gene: TRBV13; CDR3 DNA: TGTGCCAGCAGCGCTATTAGCTCTGGGGCCAACGTCCTGACTTTC; CDR3 protein: CASSAISSGANVLTF
clone size: .; J gene: TRBJ1-2; D gene: TRBD1; V gene: TRBV19; CDR3 DNA: TGTGCCAGTATAGGGACAGGGACCTATGGCTACACCTTC; CDR3 protein: CASIGTGTYGYTF
clone size: .; J gene: TRBJ2-1; D gene: .; V gene: TRBV27; CDR3 DNA: TGTGCCAGCAGTTTAGAATTCCGCGGTAGCTTGAATGAGCAGTTCTTC; CDR3 protein: CASSLEFRGSLNEQFF
clone size: .; J gene: TRBJ1-2; D gene: .; V gene: TRBV28; CDR3 DNA: TGTGCCAGCAGTCTCAGGACTGAGGCTAACTATGGCTACACCTTC; CDR3 protein: CASSLRTEANYGYTF
clone size: .; J gene: TRBJ1-4; D gene: TRBD1; V gene: TRBV10-2; CDR3 DNA: TGCGCCAGCAGACCGGGGGACAGCGAAAAACTGTTTTTT; CDR3 protein: CASRPGDSEKLFF
clone size: .; J gene: TRBJ2-5; D gene: TRBD2; V gene: TRBV30; CDR3 DNA: TGTGCCTGGGCCGTAAGCGGGAGGGCCCAAGAGACCCAGTACTTC; CDR3 protein: CAWAVSGRAQETQYF
clone size: .; J gene: TRBJ1-4; D gene: TRBD1; V gene: TRBV27; CDR3 DNA: TGTGCCAGCAGCCGCGGGACAGGGTACCCCAATGAAAAACTGTTTTTT; CDR3 protein: CASSRGTGYPNEKLFF
clone size: .; J gene: TRBJ2-1; D gene: .; V gene: TRBV24-1; CDR3 DNA: TGTGCCACCAGTCGGGGGAGCTCCTACAATGAGCAGTTCTTC; CDR3 protein: CATSRGSSYNEQFF
clone size: .; J gene: TRBJ1-2; D gene: TRBD1; V gene: TRBV9; CDR3 DNA: TGTGCCAGCAGCCCCAGGGACAGCGTCTATGGCTACACCTTC; CDR3 protein: CASSPRDSVYGYTF
clone size: .; J gene: TRBJ2-3; D gene: .; V gene: TRBV30; CDR3 DNA: TGTGCCTGGAGTGTCCCGGCGGGAGATACGCAGTATTTT; CDR3 protein: CAWSVPAGDTQYF
clone size: .; J gene: TRBJ1-1; D gene: .; V gene: TRBV27; CDR3 DNA: TGTGCCAGCAGTTCCGTGGGGCAAAGGGCTTTCTTT; CDR3 protein: CASSSVGQRAFF
clone size: .; J gene: TRBJ1-5; D gene: .; V gene: TRBV19; CDR3 DNA: TGTGCCAGTAGTATAGTTACAGATAGCAATCAGCCCCAGCATTTT; CDR3 protein: CASSIVTDSNQPQHF
clone size: .; J gene: TRBJ1-6; D gene: .; V gene: TRBV7-2; CDR3 DNA: TGTGCCAGCAGCTTAAGTCTAGGAAGTTCACCCCTCCACTTT; CDR3 protein: CASSLSLGSSPLHF